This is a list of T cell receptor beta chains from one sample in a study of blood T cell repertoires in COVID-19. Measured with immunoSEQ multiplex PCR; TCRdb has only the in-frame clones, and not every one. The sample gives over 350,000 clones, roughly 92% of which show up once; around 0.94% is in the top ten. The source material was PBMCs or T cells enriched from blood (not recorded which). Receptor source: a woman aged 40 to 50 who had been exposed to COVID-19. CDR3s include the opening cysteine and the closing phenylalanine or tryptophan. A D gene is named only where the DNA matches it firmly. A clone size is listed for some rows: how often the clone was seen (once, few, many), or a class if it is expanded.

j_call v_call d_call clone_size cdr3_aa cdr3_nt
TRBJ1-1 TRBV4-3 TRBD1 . CASSLTGGNTEAFF TGCGCCAGCAGCCTAACAGGGGGGAACACTGAAGCTTTCTTT
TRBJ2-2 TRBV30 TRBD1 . CAWSRGPNTGELFF TGTGCCTGGAGCAGGGGGCCGAACACCGGGGAGCTGTTTTTT
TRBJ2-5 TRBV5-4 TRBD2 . CASSLAASGQETQYF TGTGCCAGCAGCTTGGCAGCTAGCGGCCAAGAGACCCAGTACTTC
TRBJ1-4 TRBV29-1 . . CSVAGVFQEKLFF TGCAGCGTTGCAGGGGTCTTTCAAGAAAAACTGTTTTTT
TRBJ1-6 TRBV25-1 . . CASSEWRDNSPLHF TGTGCCAGCAGTGAGTGGCGGGATAATTCACCCCTCCACTTT
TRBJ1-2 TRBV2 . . CASSERLYGYTF TGTGCCAGCAGTGAGCGGCTCTATGGCTACACCTTC
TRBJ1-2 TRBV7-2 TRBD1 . CASSSDLWTGGYGYTF TGTGCCAGCAGCTCAGACCTTTGGACAGGGGGCTATGGCTACACCTTC
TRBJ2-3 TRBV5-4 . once CASSSVNTDTQYF TGTGCCAGCAGCTCCGTTAACACAGATACGCAGTATTTT
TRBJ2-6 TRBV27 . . CASSFGEWANVLTF TGTGCCAGCAGTTTCGGGGAATGGGCCAACGTCCTGACTTTC
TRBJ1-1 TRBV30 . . CASGWGGDTEAFF TGTGCCTCAGGATGGGGAGGTGACACTGAAGCTTTCTTT
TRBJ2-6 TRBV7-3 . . CASSPRGTATSGANVLTF TGTGCCAGCAGCCCTCGGGGGACAGCTACTTCTGGGGCCAACGTCCTGACTTTC
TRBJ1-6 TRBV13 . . CASSLRQTPDSIHF TGTGCCAGCAGCCTTCGACAGACGCCCGACTCTATCCACTTT
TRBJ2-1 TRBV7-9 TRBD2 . CASSLGLAGLNEQFF TGTGCCAGCAGCTTGGGACTAGCGGGGTTAAATGAGCAGTTCTTC
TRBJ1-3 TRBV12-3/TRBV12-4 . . CASSRFQGNTIYF TGTGCCAGCAGCCGGTTCCAAGGAAACACCATATATTTT
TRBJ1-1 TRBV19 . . CASSTATGNTEAFF TGTGCCAGTAGTACGGCTACAGGGAACACTGAAGCTTTCTTT
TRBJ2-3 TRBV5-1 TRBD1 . CASSFRQGPDTQYF TGCGCCAGCAGCTTCCGACAGGGGCCAGATACGCAGTATTTT
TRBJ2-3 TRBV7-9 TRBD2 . CATGHFGGGDTQYF TGTGCCACGGGACACTTCGGGGGGGGTGATACGCAGTATTTT
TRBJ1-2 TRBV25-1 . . CASSRGTSYGYTF TGTGCCAGCAGTCGGGGAACATCATATGGCTACACCTTC
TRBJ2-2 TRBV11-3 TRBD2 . CASSQLAGANTGELFF TGTGCCAGCAGTCAACTAGCGGGAGCGAACACCGGGGAGCTGTTTTTT
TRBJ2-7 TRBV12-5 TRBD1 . CASGLGQGYHEQYF TGTGCTAGTGGTTTGGGACAGGGGTATCACGAGCAGTACTTC
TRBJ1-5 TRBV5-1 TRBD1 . CASRQGADNQPQHF TGCGCCAGCCGACAGGGGGCGGACAATCAGCCCCAGCATTTT
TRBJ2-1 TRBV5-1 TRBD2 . CASSLPTGGVYNEQFF TGCGCCAGCAGCTTGCCTACGGGAGGAGTCTACAATGAGCAGTTCTTC
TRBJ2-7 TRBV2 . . CASSERRGLGSYEQYF TGTGCCAGCAGTGAACGTCGGGGACTTGGCTCCTACGAGCAGTACTTC